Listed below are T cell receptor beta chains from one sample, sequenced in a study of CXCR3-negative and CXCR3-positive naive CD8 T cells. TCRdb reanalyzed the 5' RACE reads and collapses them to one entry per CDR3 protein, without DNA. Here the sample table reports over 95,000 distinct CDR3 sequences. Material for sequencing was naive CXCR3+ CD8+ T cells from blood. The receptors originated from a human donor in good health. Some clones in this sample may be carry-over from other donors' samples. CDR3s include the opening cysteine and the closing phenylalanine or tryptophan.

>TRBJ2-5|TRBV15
CATSYLAGGAVRETQYF
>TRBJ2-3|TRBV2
CASSEYETSGGADTQYF
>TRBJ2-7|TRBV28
CASRFGISEQYF
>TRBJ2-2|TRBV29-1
CSVLTSSRNTGELFF
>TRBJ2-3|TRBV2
CAPTQGSTDTQYF
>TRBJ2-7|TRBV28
CASSFPEQGGRLYEQYF
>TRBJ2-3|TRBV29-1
CSVLAGDGTQYF
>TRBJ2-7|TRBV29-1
CSVGRDGEQYF
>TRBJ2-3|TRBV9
CASSVASSSTDTQYF
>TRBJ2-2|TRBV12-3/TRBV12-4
CASKLPGLAGTGELFF
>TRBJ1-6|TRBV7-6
CASSLGGSHNSPLHF
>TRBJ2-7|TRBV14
CASSQSVAGGWSSYEQYF
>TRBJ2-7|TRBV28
CASSLDTNSYEQYF
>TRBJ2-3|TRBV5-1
CASSLVLAGAEDTQYF
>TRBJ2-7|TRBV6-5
CASSYLGSHEQYF
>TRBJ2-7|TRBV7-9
CASSSTSGHPEGEQYF
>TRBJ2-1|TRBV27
CASSLIVAGGPGEQFF
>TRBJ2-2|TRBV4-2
CASSHAGLAGYEHRELFF
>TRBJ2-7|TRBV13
CASSSTGTSGRGGSYEQYF
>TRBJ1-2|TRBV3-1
CASSHPGQESLRGYTF
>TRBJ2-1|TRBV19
CATTLAINSYNEQFF
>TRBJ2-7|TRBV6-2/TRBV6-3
CASSPEDRTLYEQYF
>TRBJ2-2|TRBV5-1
CASSFGRDRFNTGELFF
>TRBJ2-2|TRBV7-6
CASSLAGPTGELFF
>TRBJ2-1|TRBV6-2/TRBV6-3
CASSWDSSYNEQFF
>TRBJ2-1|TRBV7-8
CASSSNKRTTEGNEQFF
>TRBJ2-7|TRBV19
CASSSSWLHRDEQYF
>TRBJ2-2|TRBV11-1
CASSYGQNLGELFF
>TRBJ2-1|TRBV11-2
CASTGMEFYNEQFF
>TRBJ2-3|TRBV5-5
CASSSPGSTTQYF
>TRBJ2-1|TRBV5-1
CASSTGTLGNEQFF
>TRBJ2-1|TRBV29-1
CSVVGREDRSYNEQFF
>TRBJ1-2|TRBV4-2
CASSQDLWTGDNYGYTF
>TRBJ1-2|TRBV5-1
CASSLDRNYGYTF
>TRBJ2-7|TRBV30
CAWNADLRLYEQYF
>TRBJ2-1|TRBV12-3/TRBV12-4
CASSSLAAYNEQFF
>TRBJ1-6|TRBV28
CASSTFLYAKGRGNSPLHF
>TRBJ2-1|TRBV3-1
CASSQGGGTSGGNEQFF
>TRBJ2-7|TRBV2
CASSGGTSGSYEQYF
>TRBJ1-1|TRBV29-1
CSVVGGNTEAFF
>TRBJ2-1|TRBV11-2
CASSVSRDLYNEQFF
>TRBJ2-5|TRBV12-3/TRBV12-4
CASSPLLIGTTQETQYF
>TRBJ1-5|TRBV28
CASSLQGNGNQPQHF
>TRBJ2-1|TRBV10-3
CAIRRLAGNNEQFF
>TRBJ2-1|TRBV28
CASSFSSWTSVNNEQFF
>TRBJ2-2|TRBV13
CASSHRGNTGELFF
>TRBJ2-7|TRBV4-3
CASSQDSAGGPYEQYF
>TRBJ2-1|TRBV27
CASSLDLYNEQFF
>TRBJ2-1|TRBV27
CASSAGTSGYNEQFF